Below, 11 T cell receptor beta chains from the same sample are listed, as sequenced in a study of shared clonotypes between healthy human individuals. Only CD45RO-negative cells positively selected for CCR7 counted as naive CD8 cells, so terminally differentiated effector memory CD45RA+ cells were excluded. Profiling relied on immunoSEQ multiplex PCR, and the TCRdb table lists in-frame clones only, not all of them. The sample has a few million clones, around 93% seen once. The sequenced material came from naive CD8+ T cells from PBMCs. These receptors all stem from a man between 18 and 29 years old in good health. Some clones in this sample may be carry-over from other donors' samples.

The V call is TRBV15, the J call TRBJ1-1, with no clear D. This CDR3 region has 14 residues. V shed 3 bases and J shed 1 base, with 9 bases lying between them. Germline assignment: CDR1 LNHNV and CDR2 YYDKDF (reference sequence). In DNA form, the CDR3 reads TGTGCCACCAGCAGGAGGGCAGGGAACACTGAAGCTTTCTTT. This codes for CATSRRAGNTEAFF.

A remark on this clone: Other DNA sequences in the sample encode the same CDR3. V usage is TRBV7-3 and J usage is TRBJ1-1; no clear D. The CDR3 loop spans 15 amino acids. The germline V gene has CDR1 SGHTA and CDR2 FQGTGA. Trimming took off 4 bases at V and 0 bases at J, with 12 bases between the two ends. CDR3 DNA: TGTGCCAGCAGCTCGAGGACGGGGATGAACACTGAAGCTTTCTTT. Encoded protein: CASSSRTGMNTEAFF.

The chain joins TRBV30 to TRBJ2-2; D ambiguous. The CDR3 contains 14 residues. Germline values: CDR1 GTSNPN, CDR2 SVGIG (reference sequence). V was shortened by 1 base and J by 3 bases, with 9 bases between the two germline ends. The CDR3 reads CAWSESPHTGELFF. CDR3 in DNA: TGTGCCTGGAGTGAGAGTCCCCACACCGGGGAGCTGTTTTTT.

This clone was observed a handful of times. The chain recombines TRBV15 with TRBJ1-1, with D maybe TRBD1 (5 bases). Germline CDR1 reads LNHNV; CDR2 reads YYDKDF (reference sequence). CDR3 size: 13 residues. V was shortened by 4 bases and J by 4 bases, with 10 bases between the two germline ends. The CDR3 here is CATSNRGSTEAFF. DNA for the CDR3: TGTGCCACCAGCAATCGGGGGAGCACTGAAGCTTTCTTT.

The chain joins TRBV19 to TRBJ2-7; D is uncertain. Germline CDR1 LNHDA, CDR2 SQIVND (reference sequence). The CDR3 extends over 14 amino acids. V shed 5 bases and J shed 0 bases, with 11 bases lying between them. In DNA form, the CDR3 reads TGTGCCAGTAGTCTGAAGCACCTCTCCTACGAGCAGTACTTC. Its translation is CASSLKHLSYEQYF.

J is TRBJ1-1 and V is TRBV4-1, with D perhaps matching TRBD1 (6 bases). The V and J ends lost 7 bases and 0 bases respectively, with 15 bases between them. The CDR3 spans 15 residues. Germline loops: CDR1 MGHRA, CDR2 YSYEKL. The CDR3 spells CASTPGTLMNTEAFF. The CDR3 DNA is TGCGCCAGCACCCCCGGGACACTCATGAACACTGAAGCTTTCTTT.

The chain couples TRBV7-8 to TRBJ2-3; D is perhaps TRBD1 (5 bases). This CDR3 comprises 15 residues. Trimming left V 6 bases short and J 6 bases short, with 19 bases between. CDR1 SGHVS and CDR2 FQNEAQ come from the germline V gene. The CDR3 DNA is TGTGCCAGCAGTTCACAAAGAACAGGTTTTGATACGCAGTATTTT. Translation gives CASSSQRTGFDTQYF.

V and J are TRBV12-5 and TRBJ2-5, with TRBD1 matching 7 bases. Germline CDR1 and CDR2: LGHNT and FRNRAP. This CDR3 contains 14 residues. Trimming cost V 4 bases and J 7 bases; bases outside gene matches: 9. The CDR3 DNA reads TGTGCTAGTGGTTCGGGACAGCTCTGGGGGACCCAGTACTTC. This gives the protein CASGSGQLWGTQYF.

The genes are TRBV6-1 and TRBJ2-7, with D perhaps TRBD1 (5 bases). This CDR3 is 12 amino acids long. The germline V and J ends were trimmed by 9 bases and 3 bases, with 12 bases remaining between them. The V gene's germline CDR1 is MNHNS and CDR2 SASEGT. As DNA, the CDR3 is TGTGCCAGTAGGTCAGGGCTCTACGAGCAGTACTTC. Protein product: CASRSGLYEQYF.

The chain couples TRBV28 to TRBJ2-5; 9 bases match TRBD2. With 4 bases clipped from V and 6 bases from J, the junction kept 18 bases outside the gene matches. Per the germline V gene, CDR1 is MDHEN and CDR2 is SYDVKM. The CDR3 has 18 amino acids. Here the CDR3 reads CASSSSPQVREGLKTQYF. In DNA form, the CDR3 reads TGTGCCAGCAGTTCCAGCCCCCAGGTGCGGGAGGGCCTGAAGACCCAGTACTTC.

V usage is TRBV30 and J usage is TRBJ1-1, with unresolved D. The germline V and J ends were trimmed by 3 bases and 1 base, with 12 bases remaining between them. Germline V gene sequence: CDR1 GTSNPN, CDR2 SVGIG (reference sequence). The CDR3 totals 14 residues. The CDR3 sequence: CAWRPGEENTEAFF. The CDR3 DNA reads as TGTGCCTGGAGGCCCGGGGAAGAGAACACTGAAGCTTTCTTT.